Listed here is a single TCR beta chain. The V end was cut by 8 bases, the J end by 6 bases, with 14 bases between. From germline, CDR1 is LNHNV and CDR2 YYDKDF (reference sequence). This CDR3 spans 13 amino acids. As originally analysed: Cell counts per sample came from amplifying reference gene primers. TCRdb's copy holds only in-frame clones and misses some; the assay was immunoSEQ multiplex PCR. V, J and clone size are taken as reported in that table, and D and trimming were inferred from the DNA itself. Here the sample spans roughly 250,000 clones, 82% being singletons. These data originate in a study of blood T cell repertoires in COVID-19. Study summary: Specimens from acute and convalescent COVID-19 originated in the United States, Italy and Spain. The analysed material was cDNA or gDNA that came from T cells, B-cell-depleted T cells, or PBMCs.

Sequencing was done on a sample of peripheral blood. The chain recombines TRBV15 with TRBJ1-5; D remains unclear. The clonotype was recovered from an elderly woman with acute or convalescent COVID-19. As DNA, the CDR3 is TGTGCCACCGGCGGGGTCGGTCGTCAGCCCCAGCATTTT. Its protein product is CATGGVGRQPQHF.